This T cell receptor (beta chain) was captured in a study of T cell responses to AZD1222 COVID-19 vaccine. Study-level information: Investigators merged groups given second doses at roughly 4 or roughly 12 weeks.

Only in-frame clones appear in the TCRdb table, and some are missing; sequencing was by immunoSEQ multiplex PCR. The table lists some 92,000 clones, about 91% of them singletons. Germline V lookup: CDR1 MGHRA, CDR2 YSYEKL. Trimming took 3 bases from V and 5 from J, leaving 11 bases between them. The CDR3 spans 14 residues. This TCR was sampled from an adult in good health. The source material was peripheral blood, sampled on day 0 of AZD1222 vaccination. The V and J genes are TRBV4-1 and TRBJ1-3; D remains ambiguous. As DNA, the CDR3 is TGCGCCAGCAGCCACGGGCCCCAGAGAAACACCATATATTTT. The encoded protein is CASSHGPQRNTIYF.